This T cell receptor (beta chain) was observed in a study of blood T cell repertoires in COVID-19. The age range of participants was about 18 to 100 years, with residence in about two dozen US areas. Clinical history as reported by participants underpinned cohort assignment. The CDR3 spans 16 residues. V gave up 4 bases and J gave up 1 base; unmatched junction bases: 5. Germline loops: CDR1 MGHRA, CDR2 YSYEKL. TCRdb's copy holds only in-frame clones and misses some; the assay was immunoSEQ multiplex PCR. The sample consists of under 400,000 clones, around 86% of them appearing once. Sequencing was done on a sample of PBMCs or T cells enriched from blood (not recorded which). This TCR derives from a woman between 40 and 50 years old with acute COVID-19. V and J are TRBV4-1 and TRBJ2-1; TRBD2 aligns across 9 bases. The CDR3 DNA follows: TGCGCCAGCAGCCGAGGACTAGCGCTGTCCTACAATGAGCAGTTCTTC. Its translation: CASSRGLALSYNEQFF.